This is a list of T cell receptor beta chains from one sample in a study of identifying expanded T cells in peripheral blood. Produced via immunoSEQ multiplex PCR; TCRdb's table is partial and in-frame only. The sample consists of 55,000 to 75,000 clones, 80% to 90% of them appearing once. Sequences were obtained from blood. These receptors were taken from a person aged 18 to 70 in good health. Both conserved end residues are part of each CDR3. D genes are given only for firm matches. Some rows mark clone size as missing; the rest say once, few, many or name a class of expanded clone.

j_call,clone_size,v_call,d_call,cdr3_nt,cdr3_aa
TRBJ2-1,-,TRBV2,TRBD2,TGTGCCAGGTTAGCGGGAGGGAGGAATGAGCAGTTCTTC,CARLAGGRNEQFF
TRBJ2-6,-,TRBV5-4,-,TGTGCCAGCAGCTTGGGGGTACAGGGTCCTACGGGGGCCAACGTCCTGACTTTC,CASSLGVQGPTGANVLTF
TRBJ2-7,-,TRBV5-5,-,TGTGCCAGCAGCTTGGGGGGACTCCAATACGAGCAGTACTTC,CASSLGGLQYEQYF
TRBJ1-4,-,TRBV6-1,-,TGTGCCACATCTCACGGCGAAGCTAATGAAAAACTGTTTTTT,CATSHGEANEKLFF
TRBJ1-4,-,TRBV5-4,-,TGTGCCAGCAGCGAGGGGACAACTAATGAAAAACTGTTTTTT,CASSEGTTNEKLFF
TRBJ1-2,few,TRBV9,-,TGTGCCAGCAGCGTAGGAGGCGCAAACTATGGCTACACCTTC,CASSVGGANYGYTF
TRBJ2-7,-,TRBV19,-,TGTGCCAGTAGTGCCTCACTAGCAGGGGAGCAGTACTTC,CASSASLAGEQYF
TRBJ2-5,-,TRBV6-6,-,TGTGCCAGCAGTTACACCGGGAAAGAGACCCAGTACTTC,CASSYTGKETQYF
TRBJ2-3,-,TRBV5-1,-,TGCGCCAGCAGGCCAACCAGTGCTAGCACAGATACGCAGTATTTT,CASRPTSASTDTQYF
TRBJ2-3,-,TRBV5-1,-,TGCGCCAGCAGCCCCGGACTGGCCTCCCTTGGCACAGATACGCAGTATTTT,CASSPGLASLGTDTQYF
TRBJ2-5,-,TRBV19,-,TGTGCCAGTAGTAGTCCGGGAGAGGCAGAGACCCAGTACTTC,CASSSPGEAETQYF
TRBJ2-7,-,TRBV27,-,TGTGCCAGCAGTCCTAACCGCTACGAGCAGTACTTC,CASSPNRYEQYF
TRBJ1-4,-,TRBV4-1,-,TGCGCCAGCAGCCAAGCTGAGGGACGAACTAATGAAAAACTGTTTTTT,CASSQAEGRTNEKLFF
TRBJ2-2,-,TRBV19,-,TGTGCCAGTAGTATAGGGGGCGGAGGGGTCGGGGAGCTGTTTTTT,CASSIGGGGVGELFF
TRBJ2-3,-,TRBV28,TRBD1,TGTGCCAGCACCTCCTCCGGGACAGGGGGCACAGATACGCAGTATTTT,CASTSSGTGGTDTQYF
TRBJ2-4,-,TRBV4-2,TRBD1,TGTGCCAGCAGCCCACAGGGTGGGCAGGGGGCTGCCAAAAACATTCAGTACTTC,CASSPQGGQGAAKNIQYF
TRBJ1-2,few,TRBV10-3,-,TGTGCCATCAGTGAGTCGAAGGACAGTTGGGGAACTAACTATGGCTACACCTTC,CAISESKDSWGTNYGYTF
TRBJ2-2,-,TRBV2,-,TGTGCCAGCAAAACGAACGCGAACACCGGGGAGCTGTTTTTT,CASKTNANTGELFF
TRBJ2-5,-,TRBV7-3,TRBD1,TGTGCCAGCAGCCGCACAGGGGGTGAAGGAGAGACCCAGTACTTC,CASSRTGGEGETQYF
TRBJ2-1,once,TRBV4-2,TRBD2,TGTGCAAGCACGGGCGGGAGTTCATATTGGGGGGGCTACAATGAGCAGTTCTTC,CASTGGSSYWGGYNEQFF
TRBJ2-2,-,TRBV2,TRBD2,TGTGCCAGCAGTGGGCTAGCGGGAGTTGGGGAGCTGTTTTTT,CASSGLAGVGELFF
TRBJ1-2,-,TRBV27,-,TGTGCCAGCAGTTTGCAATGGGGCGACTATGGCTACACCTTC,CASSLQWGDYGYTF
TRBJ2-1,-,TRBV4-1,TRBD2,TGCGCCAGCAGCCAGCCAACTAGCGGGAGGGGAAATGAGCAGTTCTTC,CASSQPTSGRGNEQFF
TRBJ2-1,-,TRBV7-2,TRBD2,TGTGCCAGCAGCCTTGTAAGAGCGGGAGGGCGAGAGCAGTTCTTC,CASSLVRAGGREQFF
TRBJ2-7,once,TRBV7-9,TRBD2,TGTGCCAGCACCTGGGGACTAGCGGGGGCTTACGAGCAGTACTTC,CASTWGLAGAYEQYF
TRBJ2-1,-,TRBV7-3,-,TGTGCCAGCAGCTTAACACGGGCCGATGAGCAGTTCTTC,CASSLTRADEQFF
TRBJ2-1,once,TRBV18,TRBD1,TGTGCCAGCTCACCCGCGAGGACAGGGAGCAATGAGCAGTTCTTC,CASSPARTGSNEQFF
TRBJ2-5,-,TRBV5-4,-,TGTGCCAGCAGCTTGGAGTTGGGGAAAGAGACCCAGTACTTC,CASSLELGKETQYF
TRBJ2-2,-,TRBV27,-,TGTGCCAGCAGTTTATTACCGACCAACACCGGGGAGCTGTTTTTT,CASSLLPTNTGELFF
TRBJ2-2,-,TRBV6-5,-,TGTGCCAGCAGTTACTCAGTTGGCTCGAACACCGGGGAGCTGTTTTTT,CASSYSVGSNTGELFF
TRBJ2-5,-,TRBV6-5,TRBD1,TGTGCCAGCAGTTACTCGGGGGCAGGGGGCCAAGAGACCCAGTACTTC,CASSYSGAGGQETQYF
TRBJ2-1,-,TRBV21-1,-,TGTGCCAGCAGCAAAGGGGAGGGCAATGAGCAGTTCTTC,CASSKGEGNEQFF
TRBJ2-7,-,TRBV7-9,TRBD2,TGTGCCAGCAGCTCGTTAGCGGGGGGGCACGAGCAGTACTTC,CASSSLAGGHEQYF
TRBJ1-5,few,TRBV30,TRBD1,TGTGCCTGGGACAGGGACCGCCAGCCCCAGCATTTT,CAWDRDRQPQHF
TRBJ2-1,-,TRBV5-1,-,TGCGCCAGCAGCAAGGACAGTGTACAGGATGAGCAGTTCTTC,CASSKDSVQDEQFF
TRBJ2-1,-,TRBV6-5,TRBD1,TGTGCCAGCAGTTACTCGATACAGGGGGCCCACAATGAGCAGTTCTTC,CASSYSIQGAHNEQFF
TRBJ1-5,-,TRBV7-2,TRBD1,TGTGCCAGCAGGGACAGGGTGGGGGGTCAGCCCCAGCATTTT,CASRDRVGGQPQHF
TRBJ1-4,-,TRBV6-5,-,TGTGCCAGCAGAATCAGGGGAACTAATGAAAAACTGTTTTTT,CASRIRGTNEKLFF
TRBJ2-1,-,TRBV5-1,TRBD1,TGCGCCAGCAGCTTAAGACAGGGGGCATATGAGCAGTTCTTC,CASSLRQGAYEQFF
TRBJ2-5,-,TRBV12-5,-,TGTGCTAGTGGTTTGGTACCAAGGGGAAGGGGAGTAGAGACCCAGTACTTC,CASGLVPRGRGVETQYF
TRBJ2-3,-,TRBV6-1,-,TGTGCCAGCAGTGAAGACGGTACGGGTACGCAGTATTTT,CASSEDGTGTQYF
TRBJ2-1,-,TRBV6-5,TRBD1,TGTGCCAGCAGTCTAGACAGGGGTTTGAGGGAGCAGTTCTTC,CASSLDRGLREQFF
TRBJ2-2,-,TRBV10-1,-,TGCGCCAGCAGTGAGCTAACCGGGGAGCTGTTTTTT,CASSELTGELFF
TRBJ1-2,-,TRBV5-4,-,TGTGCCAGCAGCACACCTCAGGGCGAAGCTAACTATGGCTACACCTTC,CASSTPQGEANYGYTF
TRBJ1-5,-,TRBV28,-,TGTGCCAGCAGGCCCCTAGCCAATAGCAATCAGCCCCAGCATTTT,CASRPLANSNQPQHF
TRBJ1-5,-,TRBV30,-,TGTGCCTGGAGTGTAAGGGGGGCAGGGCCCCAGCATTTT,CAWSVRGAGPQHF
TRBJ1-4,-,TRBV5-1,-,TGCGCCAGCAGCTTGACGGAAGGAAATGAAAAACTGTTTTTT,CASSLTEGNEKLFF
TRBJ2-7,-,TRBV18,TRBD2,TGTGCCAGCTCACCACCGCGCGGTAGCGGGAGCTACGAGCAGTACTTC,CASSPPRGSGSYEQYF
TRBJ1-5,few,TRBV28,-,TGTGCCAGCAGTTTACAGGGGACTCAGCCCCAGCATTTT,CASSLQGTQPQHF
TRBJ2-1,-,TRBV18,TRBD2,TGTGCCAGCTCACCAAGGGGACTAGTCCCGTCCCTTGAGCAGTTCTTC,CASSPRGLVPSLEQFF
TRBJ1-1,-,TRBV5-4,-,TGTGCCAGCACTGGGGGTAACACTGAAGCTTTCTTT,CASTGGNTEAFF
TRBJ1-2,many,TRBV19,-,TGTGCCAGTAGTATCGGGCCGACTAACTATGGCTACACCTTC,CASSIGPTNYGYTF
TRBJ1-2,-,TRBV15,-,TGTGCCACCAGCAACGGGGGAGGCTACACCTTC,CATSNGGGYTF